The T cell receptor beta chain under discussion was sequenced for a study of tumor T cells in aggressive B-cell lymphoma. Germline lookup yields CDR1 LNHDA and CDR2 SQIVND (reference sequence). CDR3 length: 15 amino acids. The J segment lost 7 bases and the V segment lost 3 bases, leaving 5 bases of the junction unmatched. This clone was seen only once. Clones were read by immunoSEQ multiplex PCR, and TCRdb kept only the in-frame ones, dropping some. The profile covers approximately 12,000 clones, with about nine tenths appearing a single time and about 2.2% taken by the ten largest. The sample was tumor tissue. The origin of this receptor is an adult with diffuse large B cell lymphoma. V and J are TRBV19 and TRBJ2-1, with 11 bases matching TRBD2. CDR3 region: CASSMLAGGLNEQFF. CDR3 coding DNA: TGTGCCAGTAGTATGCTAGCGGGAGGATTGAATGAGCAGTTCTTC.